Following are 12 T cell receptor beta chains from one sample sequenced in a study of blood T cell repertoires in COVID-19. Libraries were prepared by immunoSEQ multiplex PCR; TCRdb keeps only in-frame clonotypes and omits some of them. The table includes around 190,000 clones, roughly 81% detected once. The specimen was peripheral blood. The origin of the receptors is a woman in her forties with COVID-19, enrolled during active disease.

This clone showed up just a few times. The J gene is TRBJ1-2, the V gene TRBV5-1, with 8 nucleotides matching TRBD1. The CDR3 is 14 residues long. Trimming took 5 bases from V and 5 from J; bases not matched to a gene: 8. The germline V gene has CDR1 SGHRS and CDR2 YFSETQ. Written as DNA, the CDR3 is TGCGCCAGCAGTGTGGGACAGGCGGGTTATGGCTACACCTTC. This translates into CASSVGQAGYGYTF.

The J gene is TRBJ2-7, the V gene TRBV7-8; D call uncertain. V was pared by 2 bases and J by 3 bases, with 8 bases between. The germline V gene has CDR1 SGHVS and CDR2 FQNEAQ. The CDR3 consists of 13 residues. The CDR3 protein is CASSLTNVYEQYF. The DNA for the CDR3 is TGTGCCAGCAGCTTAACTAATGTCTACGAGCAGTACTTC.

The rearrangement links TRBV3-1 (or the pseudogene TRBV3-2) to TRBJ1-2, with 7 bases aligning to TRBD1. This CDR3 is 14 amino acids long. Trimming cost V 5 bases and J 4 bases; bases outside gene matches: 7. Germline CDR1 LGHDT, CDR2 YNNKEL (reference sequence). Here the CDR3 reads CASSYPGTAYGYTF. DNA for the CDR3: TGTGCCAGCAGCTACCCCGGGACAGCCTATGGCTACACCTTC.

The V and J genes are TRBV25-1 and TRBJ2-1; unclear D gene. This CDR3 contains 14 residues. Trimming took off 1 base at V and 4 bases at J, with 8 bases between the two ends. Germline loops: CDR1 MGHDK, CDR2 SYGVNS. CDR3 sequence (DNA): TGTGCCAGCAGTGAATCCCGTCAGTACAATGAGCAGTTCTTC. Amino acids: CASSESRQYNEQFF.

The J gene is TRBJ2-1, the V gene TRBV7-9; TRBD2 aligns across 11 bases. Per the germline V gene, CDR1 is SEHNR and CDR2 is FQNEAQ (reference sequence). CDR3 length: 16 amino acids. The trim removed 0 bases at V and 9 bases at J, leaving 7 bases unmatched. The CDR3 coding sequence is TGTGCCAGCAGCTTAGCGATAGCGGGAGGGTATTTTGAGCAGTTCTTC. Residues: CASSLAIAGGYFEQFF.

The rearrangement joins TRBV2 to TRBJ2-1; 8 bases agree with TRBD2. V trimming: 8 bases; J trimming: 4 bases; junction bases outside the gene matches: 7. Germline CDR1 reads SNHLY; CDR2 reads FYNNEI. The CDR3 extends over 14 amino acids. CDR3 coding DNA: TGTGCCAGCCGGGAGGGCACCAATTACAATGAGCAGTTCTTC. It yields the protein CASREGTNYNEQFF. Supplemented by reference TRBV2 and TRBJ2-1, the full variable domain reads EPEVTQTPSHQVTQMGQEVILRCVPISNHLYFYWYRQILGQKVEFLVSFYNNEISEKSEIFDDQFSVERPDGSNFTLKIRSTKLEDSAMYFCASREGTNYNEQFFGPGTRLTVL.

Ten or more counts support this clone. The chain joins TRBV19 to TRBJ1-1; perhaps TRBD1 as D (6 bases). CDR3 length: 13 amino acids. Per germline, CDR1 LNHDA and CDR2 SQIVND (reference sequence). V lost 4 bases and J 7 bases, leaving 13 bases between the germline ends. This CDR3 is CASSKTGRSEAFF. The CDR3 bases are TGTGCCAGTAGTAAAACAGGGCGAAGTGAAGCTTTCTTT.

In DNA form, the CDR3 reads TGTGCCAGCAGCTTGTATGGTGGCCTGCATAATTCACCCCTCCACTTT. This gives the protein CASSLYGGLHNSPLHF. The gene calls are TRBV5-6 and TRBJ1-6; D is uncertain. The V and J ends lost 1 base and 5 bases respectively, with 13 bases between them. CDR3 length equals 16 residues. CDR1 and CDR2 (germline): SGHDT, YYEEEE.

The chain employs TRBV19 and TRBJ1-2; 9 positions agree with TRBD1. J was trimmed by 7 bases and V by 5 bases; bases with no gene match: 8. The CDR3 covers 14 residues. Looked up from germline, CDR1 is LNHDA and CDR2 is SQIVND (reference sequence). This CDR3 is CASSRRDREVGYTF. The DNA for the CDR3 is TGTGCCAGTAGTCGCCGGGACAGGGAGGTTGGCTACACCTTC. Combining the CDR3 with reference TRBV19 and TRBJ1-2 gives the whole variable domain DGGITQSPKYLFRKEGQNVTLSCEQNLNHDAMYWYRQDPGQGLRLIYYSQIVNDFQKGDIAEGYSVSREKKESFPLTVTSAQKNPTAFYLCASSRRDREVGYTFGSGTRLTVV.

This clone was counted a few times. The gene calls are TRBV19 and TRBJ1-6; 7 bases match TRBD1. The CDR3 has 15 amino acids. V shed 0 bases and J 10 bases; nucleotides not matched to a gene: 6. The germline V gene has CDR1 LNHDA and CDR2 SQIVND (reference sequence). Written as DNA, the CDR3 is TGTGCCAGTAGTATAGAGGCAGGGGGTCGGTCACCCCTCCACTTT. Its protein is CASSIEAGGRSPLHF.

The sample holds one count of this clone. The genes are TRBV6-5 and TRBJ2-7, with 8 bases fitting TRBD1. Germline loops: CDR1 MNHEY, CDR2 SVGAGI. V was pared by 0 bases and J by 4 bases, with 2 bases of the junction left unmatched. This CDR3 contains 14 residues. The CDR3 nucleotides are TGTGCCAGCAGTTACTCGACAGGGGAGTACGAGCAGTACTTC. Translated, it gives CASSYSTGEYEQYF.

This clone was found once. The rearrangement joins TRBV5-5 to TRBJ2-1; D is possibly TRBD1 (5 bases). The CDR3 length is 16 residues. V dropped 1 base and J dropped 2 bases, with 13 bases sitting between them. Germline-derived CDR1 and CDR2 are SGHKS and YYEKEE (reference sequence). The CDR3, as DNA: TGTGCCAGCAGCTTGAGGGGATCGACAGCCTACAATGAGCAGTTCTTC. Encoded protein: CASSLRGSTAYNEQFF.